This TCR beta chain is drawn from a study of cytomegalovirus exposure and HLA in healthy donors. On the study more broadly: The 500 to 750 first-cohort repertoires and the approximately 110 validation repertoires shared the same platform, a later analysis reported. The study, taken as a whole, reports: Among TCR beta chains, those listed as cytomegalovirus-associated numbered 164. Most sequenced TCRs were rare (though some public TCRs occurred in many donors).

A remark on this clone: Its specificity is not known.

This CDR3 contains 13 residues. V was cut by 3 bases and J by 4 bases, with 10 bases left in between. Germline CDR1 reads SGDLS; CDR2 reads YYNGEE. The table came from immunoSEQ multiplex PCR; TCRdb's copy has only in-frame clones and leaves some out. This repertoire shows 250,000 to 300,000 clones, nearly 90% found once; its top ten account for less than 0.4%. The genes are TRBV9 and TRBJ2-5; weak D call: TRBD2 (6 bases). This sequence was found in a woman aged 18-29 years in good health and CMV-seronegative. The specimen was PBMCs. This CDR3 is CASSERLGETQYF. CDR3 nucleotides: TGTGCCAGCAGCGAGCGACTAGGAGAGACCCAGTACTTC. Using reference TRBV9 and TRBJ2-5 for the parts outside the CDR3, the full variable domain is DSGVTQTPKHLITATGQRVTLRCSPRSGDLSVYWYQQSLDQGLQFLIQYYNGEERAKGNILERFSAQQFPDLHSELNLSSLELGDSALYFCASSERLGETQYFGPGTRLLVL.